This T cell receptor beta chain was observed in a study of PD-1 blockade in mismatch repair-deficient tumors (dated by TCRdb to the late 2010s). For context, the study as a whole: The trial enrolled roughly 83 consecutive patients with 12 to 13 mismatch repair-deficient cancer types between 2013 and 2016, all previously treated and progressing. Tumor-associated T cell clones in the peripheral blood of patients responding to PD-1 blockade were tracked using deep sequencing of TCR CDR3 regions.

Remarks on this clone: There is no known antigen for this receptor. The input lacks base qualities; no much larger clone sits a single base away.

Libraries were constructed by the immunoSEQ multiplex PCR assay. The source is immuneACCESS, and TCRdb retained only in-frame sequences with V and J called. Part of the clones is not carried over; for the studies checked, unresolved V genes explain less than half of this, and the remainder is unexplained. The sample contains some 49,000 clones, roughly 82% of them found a single time. The ten top clones hold more than 3% of the sample. CDR1 is given as LNHDA and CDR2 as SQIVND, both from the germline V gene (reference sequence). Trimming at the junction amounts to 3 bases on V and 5 bases on J, and the germline ends lie 19 bases apart. Including the terminal cysteine and phenylalanine, the CDR3 comprises 16 residues. Left in the record is the CDR3 DNA by itself, 48 bases read in frame from the first base. The label giving this sample's time point can be read as: peripheral blood before pembrolizumab. Mismatch repair deficiency was established in every enrolled patient by polymerase chain reaction or immunohistochemistry. A few patients who responded to pembrolizumab therapy underwent TCR sequencing. In the phase II trial, pembrolizumab PD-1 blockade was tested prospectively in advanced mismatch repair-deficient cancers, no matter which tissue of origin the cancers came from. Peripheral blood T cell samples were serially collected before and at multiple times after PD-1 blockade was started. The timing of each blood sample was reported as weeks after the first dose of pembrolizumab.

General conclusions and limits of the study: Rapid expansion after pembrolizumab followed by contraction, generally before radiologic responses, was shown by tumor-resident clones, which were often undetectable in blood before treatment.

The source is an adult with mismatch repair-deficient cancer. Sample: PBMCs, taken before pembrolizumab treatment. The sequence is built from TRBV19 and TRBJ1-1, with no reliable assignment of the D segment. The sequenced DNA is TGTGCCAGTAGTATTAGGGAAAAAGGTGATGGGACTGAAGCTTTCTTT. Its coded protein is CASSIREKGDGTEAFF.